The 20 T cell receptor beta chains reported below all come from one sample, sequenced in a study of beta chain features in type 1 diabetes. Sequenced material consisted of expressed TCRB transcripts (all of the isolated RNA was reverse transcribed). Measured with immunoSEQ multiplex PCR; TCRdb has only the in-frame clones, and not every one. The profile shows about 930,000 clones, roughly 16% of them singletons. The sequenced material came from naive CD4+ T cells from blood. The receptors stem from a woman in her late teens or twenties in good health.

This clone has a handful of counts. The chain joins TRBV6-6 to TRBJ2-2; no definite D call. CDR1 is MNHNY and CDR2 is SVGAGI in the germline V gene (reference sequence). The CDR3 consists of 16 residues. The germline V and J ends were trimmed by 0 bases and 4 bases, with 12 bases remaining between them. CDR3 sequence reads: CASSYSNFSFTGELFF. For the CDR3, the DNA is TGTGCCAGCAGTTACTCGAACTTTAGCTTCACCGGGGAGCTGTTTTTT.

The J gene is TRBJ2-1, the V gene TRBV7-2; D call uncertain. Trimming took off 4 bases at V and 5 bases at J, with 9 bases between the two ends. Germline values: CDR1 SGHTA, CDR2 FQGNSA. The CDR3 totals 13 residues. Written as DNA, the CDR3 is TGTGCCAGCAGCTATACACGCCACAATGAGCAGTTCTTC. This codes for CASSYTRHNEQFF.

The table lists this clone with a few counts. The rearrangement joins TRBV27 to TRBJ2-5; 12 nucleotides match TRBD2. Per the germline V gene, CDR1 is MNHEY and CDR2 is SMNVEV (reference sequence). CDR3 length: 15 amino acids. V was pared by 4 bases and J by 1 base, with 1 base of the junction left unmatched. The CDR3 loop is CASSSGLAGQETQYF. Here the CDR3 DNA reads TGTGCCAGCAGTTCGGGACTAGCGGGCCAAGAGACCCAGTACTTC.

This clone was recorded only once. In the same sample, other DNA sequences code for this CDR3. The gene calls are TRBV6-6 and TRBJ2-3, with D maybe TRBD2 (6 bases). Deletions cut 0 bases from V and 3 bases from J, with 10 bases between. Germline V gene lookup returns CDR1 MNHNY and CDR2 SVGAGI (reference sequence). CDR3 length equals 15 residues. CDR3 sequence: CASSYSRGSTDTQYF. The CDR3 DNA sequence: TGTGCCAGCAGTTACTCGCGGGGAAGTACAGATACGCAGTATTTT.

This clone was seen only a few times. The chain has TRBV25-1 and TRBJ2-5; D possibly corresponds to TRBD1 (5 bases). Germline assignment: CDR1 MGHDK and CDR2 SYGVNS. This CDR3 has 14 residues. V was shortened by 1 base and J by 4 bases, with 10 bases between the two germline ends. CDR3 DNA sequence: TGTGCCAGCAGTGAATTCGCAGGGATAGAGACCCAGTACTTC. Translating it yields CASSEFAGIETQYF.

The DNA for the CDR3 is TGTGCCAGTAGTATAGATGGGTCTAACTATGGCTACACCTTC. Translated: CASSIDGSNYGYTF. V gene TRBV19 combines with J gene TRBJ1-2, with unresolved D. Germline assignment: CDR1 LNHDA and CDR2 SQIVND (reference sequence). CDR3 size: 14 residues. V lost 0 bases, J lost 0 bases, and 5 bases lay in between.

V gene TRBV6-5 combines with J gene TRBJ2-1, with D maybe TRBD1 (6 bases). V lost 10 bases, J lost 5 bases, and 12 bases lay in between. Germline CDR1 is MNHEY and CDR2 is SVGAGI. This CDR3 region has 12 residues. The CDR3 region is CATRTANNEQFF. DNA of the CDR3: TGTGCCACAAGGACAGCTAACAATGAGCAGTTCTTC.

This chain uses TRBV5-1 with TRBJ2-2; D possibly corresponds to TRBD1 (5 bases). This CDR3 is built from 14 residues. Germline assignment: CDR1 SGHRS and CDR2 YFSETQ. The V and J ends lost 4 bases and 1 base respectively, with 8 bases between them. For the CDR3, the DNA is TGCGCCAGCAGCAATCAGGGGAACACCGGGGAGCTGTTTTTT. Translating it yields CASSNQGNTGELFF. Complete variable domain (other parts from reference TRBV5-1 and TRBJ2-2): KAGVTQTPRYLIKTRGQQVTLSCSPISGHRSVSWYQQTPGQGLQFLFEYFSETQRNKGNFPGRFSGRQFSNSRSEMNVSTLELGDSALYLCASSNQGNTGELFFGEGSRLTVL.

The rearrangement links TRBV19 to TRBJ2-7, with 10 positions matching TRBD2. CDR3 length: 15 residues. J gave up 1 base and V 4 bases, and 4 bases lay outside the gene matches. The V gene's germline CDR1 is LNHDA and CDR2 SQIVND (reference sequence). CDR3 sequence (DNA): TGTGCCAGTAGTAGCCCTAGCGGGGGTTCCTACGAGCAGTACTTC. It translates to CASSSPSGGSYEQYF.

Only a few counts were recorded for this clone. The chain employs TRBV10-3 and TRBJ2-7; D perhaps matches TRBD2 (6 bases). The CDR3 consists of 18 residues. V was pared by 2 bases and J by 1 base, with 21 bases between. In germline, CDR1 is ENHRY, CDR2 SYGVKD. The CDR3 reads CAISESLASSHRSYEQYF. The CDR3 bases are TGTGCCATCAGTGAGAGTCTAGCGTCCTCACACAGGTCCTACGAGCAGTACTTC.

The sample holds a few counts of this clone. The rearrangement uses TRBV4-3 and TRBJ2-3, with 11 bases that match TRBD2. With 2 bases clipped from V and 4 bases from J, the junction kept 5 bases outside the gene matches. Germline V gene lookup returns CDR1 LGHNA and CDR2 YSLEER. The CDR3 extends over 16 amino acids. In DNA, the CDR3 is TGCGCCAGCAGCCAATCTATAGCGGGAGGGCCAGATACGCAGTATTTT. As protein: CASSQSIAGGPDTQYF.

This clone has just a few counts. The chain recombines TRBV28 with TRBJ1-3; weak D call: TRBD1 (5 bases). With 6 bases removed from V and 3 bases from J, the gap between germline ends came to 15 bases. CDR3 length: 15 residues. In germline, CDR1 is MDHEN, CDR2 SYDVKM. The CDR3 DNA reads as TGTGCCAGCAGATTTAAAGGGGTTTATGGAAACACCATATATTTT. Encoded protein: CASRFKGVYGNTIYF.

This clone was picked up a small number of times. The chain has TRBV7-9 and TRBJ2-7; D remains unclear. The CDR3 length is 13 residues. Germline CDR1 is SEHNR and CDR2 is FQNEAQ (reference sequence). Trimming cost V 1 base and J 2 bases, with 6 bases left between them. CDR3 in amino acids: CASSLGGTYEQYF. In DNA, the CDR3 is TGTGCCAGCAGCTTAGGGGGAACCTACGAGCAGTACTTC.

This clone was recorded only once. The chain carries TRBV2 and TRBJ2-1, with TRBD2 matching 11 bases. The CDR3 is 16 amino acids. The ends lost 1 base at V and 7 bases at J; junction bases unmatched: 6. Germline lookup yields CDR1 SNHLY and CDR2 FYNNEI. This chain's CDR3 is CASSEGGGLAVNEQFF. As DNA, the CDR3 is TGTGCCAGCAGTGAAGGGGGGGGACTAGCGGTGAATGAGCAGTTCTTC.

The rearrangement links TRBV28 to TRBJ2-1, with TRBD2 matching over 14 bases. Unmatched junction bases numbered 7, after V lost 6 bases and J lost 6 bases. CDR3 length: 16 residues. The V gene's germline CDR1 is MDHEN and CDR2 SYDVKM. CDR3 amino acids: CASSPGLAGGSNEQFF. CDR3 nucleotide sequence: TGTGCCAGCAGCCCAGGACTAGCGGGAGGTTCCAATGAGCAGTTCTTC.

This chain connects TRBV6-1 to TRBJ2-6; D is unclear. Trimming left V 7 bases short and J 0 bases short, with 10 bases between. The CDR3 length is 15 residues. Per germline, CDR1 MNHNS and CDR2 SASEGT. The CDR3 loop is CASILWPSGANVLTF. CDR3 coding DNA: TGTGCCAGCATCCTTTGGCCCTCTGGGGCCAACGTCCTGACTTTC.

V and J are TRBV6-5 and TRBJ2-7; no clear D gene. Germline V lookup: CDR1 MNHEY, CDR2 SVGAGI. V lost 6 bases, J lost 0 bases, and 12 bases lay in between. This CDR3 spans 14 amino acids. CDR3 sequence (DNA): TGTGCCAGCAGCTTATCTTCGAGCTCCTACGAGCAGTACTTC. Encoded protein: CASSLSSSSYEQYF.

This clone showed up just a few times. The same CDR3 arises from other DNA sequences in this sample as well. V and J are TRBV7-9 and TRBJ1-1; no clear D gene. V was shortened by 3 bases and J by 0 bases, with 5 bases between the two germline ends. Germline assignment: CDR1 SEHNR and CDR2 FQNEAQ (reference sequence). The CDR3 length is 13 residues. The CDR3 here is CASSLSVNTEAFF. CDR3 bases: TGTGCCAGCAGCTTGTCCGTGAACACTGAAGCTTTCTTT.

The chain is built from TRBV10-3 and TRBJ2-1; 7 bases agree with TRBD2. Germline values: CDR1 ENHRY, CDR2 SYGVKD. This CDR3 has 15 amino acids. V was clipped by 1 base and J by 7 bases; unmatched bases: 7. The CDR3 coding sequence is TGTGCCATCAGTGAGTACCCCGGGAGGCAAAATGAGCAGTTCTTC. It is translated as CAISEYPGRQNEQFF.

This clone was seen only a few times. The CDR3: CASSARDRVETQYF. CDR3 DNA sequence: TGTGCCAGCAGCGCCCGGGACAGGGTGGAGACCCAGTACTTC. V is TRBV9 and J is TRBJ2-5; 9 bases map to TRBD1. Per germline, CDR1 SGDLS and CDR2 YYNGEE. The CDR3 loop spans 14 amino acids. J lost 5 bases, V lost 3 bases, and 5 bases had no gene match.